The 19 T cell receptor beta chains presented below share a single source sample, sequenced in a study of Ad26.COV2.S vaccination and SARS-CoV-2 variants. Treatment given: around 19 received Ad26.COV2.S at low or high dose, single or two shots; about five received placebo; per-sample allocation not given. Day 63 after the first vaccine or placebo injection was the time point for sampling. Only in-frame clones appear in the TCRdb table, and some are missing; sequencing was by immunoSEQ multiplex PCR. The data show 350,000 to 500,000 clones, approximately 87% seen once. Sample: peripheral blood, taken in a trial of Ad26.COV2.S vaccine versus placebo. Every receptor here comes from a person between 18 and 60 years old who received the Ad26.COV2.S COVID-19 vaccine or a placebo.

This sequence joins TRBV27 and TRBJ2-6; the D call may be TRBD1 or TRBD2 (5 bases each). This CDR3 contains 15 residues. In germline, CDR1 is MNHEY, CDR2 SMNVEV (reference sequence). Trimming took off 8 bases at V and 2 bases at J, with 13 bases between the two ends. Written as DNA, the CDR3 is TGTGCCAGCCTCCCCCGGGGCACTGGGGCCAACGTCCTGACTTTC. Amino acid sequence: CASLPRGTGANVLTF. Complete variable domain (other parts from reference TRBV27 and TRBJ2-6): EAQVTQNPRYLITVTGKKLTVTCSQNMNHEYMSWYRQDPGLGLRQIYYSMNVEVTDKGDVPEGYKVSRKEKRNFPLILESPSPNQTSLYFCASLPRGTGANVLTFGAGSRLTVL.

The sample holds one count of this clone. The rearrangement links TRBV2 to TRBJ2-3, with D perhaps matching TRBD2 (7 bases). V was clipped by 7 bases and J by 0 bases, with 20 bases between them. The CDR3 has 17 residues. Germline V gives CDR1 SNHLY, CDR2 FYNNEI. This CDR3 reads CASTLRGGGGSTDTQYF. CDR3 sequence (DNA): TGTGCCAGCACCCTTCGAGGCGGCGGGGGCAGCACAGATACGCAGTATTTT.

V usage is TRBV28 and J usage is TRBJ2-1, with D possibly TRBD1 on 5 matching bases. The CDR3 has 13 amino acids. Trimming removed 6 bases at V and 7 bases at J, with 13 bases between. Germline V gene data show CDR1 as MDHEN and CDR2 as SYDVKM. The CDR3 protein is CASSPMTENEQFF. CDR3 sequence (DNA): TGTGCCAGCAGCCCGATGACAGAGAATGAGCAGTTCTTC.

The chain combines TRBV11-1 with TRBJ2-7, with 10 bases that match TRBD1. The junction had 4 bases not matched to a gene; V was cut back by 5 bases and J by 6 bases. Germline CDR1 and CDR2: SGHAT and FQDESV (reference sequence). There are 13 residues in the CDR3. The CDR3, as DNA: TGTGCCAGCAGCGTTGACAGGGGGCGCGAGCAGTACTTC. It codes for CASSVDRGREQYF.

In this sample, this clone turned up once. V gene TRBV5-6 combines with J gene TRBJ2-3; D may be TRBD1 or TRBD2 (6 bases each). The CDR3 is 15 residues long. In germline, CDR1 is SGHDT, CDR2 YYEEEE. Trimming shortened V by 4 bases and J by 3 bases, and 15 bases separated the two germline ends. The CDR3: CASSLWGARTDTQYF. CDR3 nucleotide sequence: TGTGCCAGCAGCCTTTGGGGGGCCAGGACAGATACGCAGTATTTT.

J is TRBJ2-7 and V is TRBV3-1 (or the pseudogene TRBV3-2); 9 nucleotides align to TRBD1. The CDR3 is made up of 14 amino acids. After removal of 4 bases from V and 6 bases from J, the junction contained 7 bases not matched to a gene. Germline CDR1 is LGHDT and CDR2 is YNNKEL (reference sequence). CDR3 DNA: TGTGCCAGCAGCCCCGGGACAGGGACAGCCGAGCAGTACTTC. This encodes CASSPGTGTAEQYF.

In the case of this clone: The junction departs from germline at one end; a sequencing error may be responsible. This sequence joins TRBV7-7 and TRBJ2-2, with 9 bases matching TRBD1. Germline CDR1 and CDR2: SSHAT and FNYEAQ (reference sequence). This CDR3 contains 15 residues. The CDR3 DNA follows: TGTGCTAGCAGCCGCACAGGGGGCAGGACCGGGGAGCTGTTTTTT. The encoded protein is CASSRTGGRTGELFF.

This chain joins TRBV19 and TRBJ2-5, with 7 bases aligning to TRBD2. CDR1 and CDR2 from the germline V gene are LNHDA and SQIVND (reference sequence). The CDR3 has 13 residues. As DNA, the CDR3 is TGTGCGAGTTCCCCCGGGGGGCAAGAGACCCAGTACTTC. Protein product: CASSPGGQETQYF. The variable domain in full, with the rest retrieved from reference TRBV19 and TRBJ2-5, is DGGITQSPKYLFRKEGQNVTLSCEQNLNHDAMYWYRQDPGQGLRLIYYSQIVNDFQKGDIAEGYSVSREKKESFPLTVTSAQKNPTAFYLCASSPGGQETQYFGPGTRLLVL.

The gene calls are TRBV11-3 and TRBJ2-1; perhaps TRBD2 as D (6 bases). Per the germline V gene, CDR1 is SGHNT and CDR2 is YENEEA. V shed 1 base and J shed 8 bases, with 12 bases lying between them. The CDR3 runs 14 residues. CDR3 nucleotides: TGTGCCAGCAGCTTAGGACGTGGCGGGGATGAGCAGTTCTTC. It specifies CASSLGRGGDEQFF. The entire variable domain, with the rest obtained from reference TRBV11-3 and TRBJ2-1, is as follows: EAGVVQSPRYKIIEKKQPVAFWCNPISGHNTLYWYLQNLGQGPELLIRYENEEAVDDSQLPKDRFSAERLKGVDSTLKIQPAELGDSAVYLCASSLGRGGDEQFFGPGTRLTVL.

This chain links TRBV5-1 with TRBJ1-5; D is possibly TRBD1 (6 bases). Looked up from germline, CDR1 is SGHRS and CDR2 is YFSETQ. Trimming removed 4 bases from V and 0 bases from J, with 8 bases in between. CDR3 length: 14 amino acids. The CDR3 coding sequence is TGCGCCAGCAGCCCAGGGGATAGCAATCAGCCCCAGCATTTT. This gives the protein CASSPGDSNQPQHF.

The V and J genes are TRBV3-1 (or the pseudogene TRBV3-2) and TRBJ2-1; D is unresolved. There are 13 residues in the CDR3. From germline, CDR1 is LGHDT and CDR2 YNNKEL (reference sequence). Trimming took 1 base from V and 4 from J, leaving 5 bases between them. CDR3 amino acids: CASSQGLYNEQFF. In DNA form, the CDR3 reads TGTGCCAGCAGCCAAGGTTTGTACAATGAGCAGTTCTTC.

The chain joins TRBV7-6 to TRBJ2-3; possibly TRBD2 for D (7 bases). Trimming removed 4 bases from V and 8 bases from J, with 19 bases in between. CDR3 length: 15 amino acids. In germline, CDR1 is SGHVS, CDR2 FNYEAQ. CDR3 sequence: CASSSGGGGPGTQYF. CDR3 bases: TGTGCCAGCAGCTCCGGAGGGGGGGGTCCGGGTACGCAGTATTTT.

The rearrangement uses TRBV10-1 and TRBJ1-1; weak D call: TRBD1 (6 bases). The CDR3 sequence is 12 residues long. Germline loops: CDR1 WNHNN, CDR2 SYGVQD (reference sequence). The V end lost 6 bases, the J end lost 8 bases, and 13 bases lay between the germline ends. The CDR3, as DNA: TGCGCCAGCAGGCGACAGGACCCCGAAGCTTTCTTT. Translated, it gives CASRRQDPEAFF.

The V call is TRBV4-3, the J call TRBJ1-2; D not resolved. The CDR3 length is 17 residues. V gave up 4 bases and J gave up 2 bases, with 20 bases separating them. The germline V gene encodes CDR1 LGHNA and CDR2 YSLEER. The CDR3 DNA reads as TGCGCCAGCAGCCCCCATATCTCTTGGACCGGGAACTATGGCTACACCTTC. Its protein is CASSPHISWTGNYGYTF.

The chain uses TRBV10-3 and TRBJ2-3; D not certain. CDR1 is ENHRY, CDR2 SYGVKD, per germline. CDR3 size: 14 residues. V was shortened by 1 base and J by 2 bases, with 7 bases between the two germline ends. The CDR3 protein is CAISEFRPTDTQYF. The CDR3 DNA reads as TGTGCCATCAGTGAGTTCCGGCCCACAGATACGCAGTATTTT.

This chain connects TRBV6-5 to TRBJ2-1, with TRBD2 matching over 14 bases. With 2 bases clipped from V and 6 bases from J, the junction kept 0 bases outside the gene matches. This CDR3 has 15 amino acids. Germline loops: CDR1 MNHEY, CDR2 SVGAGI. The CDR3 spells CASSYGLAGGNEQFF. DNA for the CDR3: TGTGCCAGCAGTTACGGACTAGCGGGGGGCAATGAGCAGTTCTTC.

In this sample, this clone turned up once. The rearrangement uses TRBV27 and TRBJ1-6; D gene unclear. The CDR3 is made up of 13 amino acids. The germline CDR1 and CDR2 sequences are MNHEY and SMNVEV (reference sequence). Trimming removed 5 bases at V and 7 bases at J, with 9 bases between. The CDR3, as DNA: TGTGCCAGCAGTCCACCTCAGAATTCACCCCTCCACTTT. Translating it yields CASSPPQNSPLHF.

This chain links TRBV5-1 with TRBJ2-7; D is uncertain. CDR1 and CDR2 (germline): SGHRS, YFSETQ. The CDR3 contains 13 residues. V was shortened by 2 bases and J by 4 bases, with 10 bases between the two germline ends. This chain's CDR3 is CASSFSARYEQYF. The DNA of the CDR3 is TGCGCCAGCAGCTTTTCAGCGAGATACGAGCAGTACTTC.

The chain links TRBV4-3 to TRBJ2-4; D unresolved. This CDR3 region has 13 residues. The ends were cut back, 1 base at V and 8 bases at J, with 9 bases in the middle. In germline, CDR1 is LGHNA, CDR2 YSLEER. The CDR3 coding sequence is TGCGCCAGCAGCCAAGGTGTCGCAGACATTCAGTACTTC. Translating it yields CASSQGVADIQYF.